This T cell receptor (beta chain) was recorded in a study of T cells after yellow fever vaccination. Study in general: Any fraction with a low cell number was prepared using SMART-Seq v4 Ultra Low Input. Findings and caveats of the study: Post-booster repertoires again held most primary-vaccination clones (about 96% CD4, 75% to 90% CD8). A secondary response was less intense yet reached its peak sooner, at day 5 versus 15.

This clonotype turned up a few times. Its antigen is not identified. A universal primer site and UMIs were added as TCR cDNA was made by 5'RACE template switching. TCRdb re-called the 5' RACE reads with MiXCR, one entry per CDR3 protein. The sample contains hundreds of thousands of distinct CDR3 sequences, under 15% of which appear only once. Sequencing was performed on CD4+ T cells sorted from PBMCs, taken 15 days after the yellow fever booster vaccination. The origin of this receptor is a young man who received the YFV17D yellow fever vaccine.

CDR3 sequence: CASTKSGLEIWNYGYTF. Here the CDR3 DNA reads TGTGCCAGCACCAAGTCAGGGCTCGAGATCTGGAACTATGGCTACACCTTC. This chain joins TRBV6-1 and TRBJ1-2, with D possibly matching TRBD1 (5 bases). CDR3 size: 17 residues. V was pared by 7 bases and J by 2 bases, with 23 bases between. From germline, CDR1 is MNHNS and CDR2 SASEGT.